Listed here are 9 T cell receptor beta chains from one sample, sequenced in a study of T cells in Graves' hyperthyroidism and ophthalmopathy. RNA transcripts served as the template for amplifying TCR beta CDR3 regions. When the TCR CDR3 underwent first-round RT-PCR, the HTBI primer set was used. Each CDR3 protein gets one entry after TCRdb re-called the multiplex PCR reads with MiXCR. Of some 370,000 distinct CDR3 sequences in the sample, about 14% were seen once. The sequencing sample was made of blood. The receptors originated from a man aged 50 to 60 with Graves' ophthalmopathy.

In its sample, this clonotype was seen a few times. The genes are TRBV19 and TRBJ2-7; D perhaps matches TRBD2 (6 bases). The CDR3 is made up of 14 amino acids. From germline, CDR1 is LNHDA and CDR2 SQIVND (reference sequence). Trimming pared 2 bases from V and 5 bases from J, leaving 13 bases between. The DNA of the CDR3 is TGTGCCAGTAGTATAAACCCGGGGGAAAACGAGCAGTACTTC. Translation: CASSINPGENEQYF. Drawing the rest from reference TRBV19 and TRBJ2-7, the complete variable domain is DGGITQSPKYLFRKEGQNVTLSCEQNLNHDAMYWYRQDPGQGLRLIYYSQIVNDFQKGDIAEGYSVSREKKESFPLTVTSAQKNPTAFYLCASSINPGENEQYFGPGTRLTVT.

This clonotype was seen many times. This sequence joins TRBV10-1 and TRBJ2-1; no clear D. The V gene's germline CDR1 is WNHNN and CDR2 SYGVQD (reference sequence). Trimming removed 0 bases from V and 4 bases from J, with 10 bases in between. CDR3 length: 15 residues. CDR3 region: CASSESRVWYNEQFF. The CDR3 DNA follows: TGCGCCAGCAGTGAGTCCCGGGTTTGGTACAATGAGCAGTTCTTC.

This clonotype was picked up a small number of times. J is TRBJ1-5 and V is TRBV6-1; D not resolved. Germline CDR1 is MNHNS and CDR2 is SASEGT. V was trimmed by 5 bases and J by 6 bases, leaving 14 bases between them. CDR3 length: 14 residues. CDR3 loop: CASSYLGGRQPQHF. CDR3 nucleotide sequence: TGTGCCAGCAGTTATTTAGGCGGCCGTCAGCCCCAGCATTTT.

This clonotype was seen at least ten times. The CDR3 sequence: CAISETGAYEQYF. The CDR3 bases are TGTGCCATCAGTGAGACCGGGGCCTACGAGCAGTACTTC. The rearrangement uses TRBV10-3 and TRBJ2-7, with D perhaps TRBD2 (5 bases). CDR1 ENHRY and CDR2 SYGVKD come from the germline V gene. This CDR3 spans 13 amino acids. V dropped 2 bases and J dropped 2 bases, with 7 bases sitting between them.

This clonotype has only a few counts. The rearrangement uses TRBV12-5 and TRBJ2-1, with D hard to call. Looked up from germline, CDR1 is LGHNT and CDR2 is FRNRAP. V lost 4 bases, J lost 9 bases, and 10 bases lay in between. The CDR3 extends over 12 amino acids. Here the CDR3 DNA reads TGTGCTAGTGGTTCCCGGGTTGCTGAGCAGTTCTTC. Translated: CASGSRVAEQFF.

This clonotype was picked up many times. The chain recombines TRBV9 with TRBJ1-1; D call uncertain. Per germline, CDR1 SGDLS and CDR2 YYNGEE. The CDR3 is 15 residues long. The V end was cut by 0 bases, the J end by 6 bases, with 15 bases between. Here the CDR3 DNA reads TGTGCCAGCAGCGTAGCAATAGAAGTAAGCCCTGAAGCTTTCTTT. It encodes CASSVAIEVSPEAFF.

Many counts were recorded for this clonotype. The genes are TRBV18 and TRBJ2-1; tentatively, D is TRBD1 or TRBD2 (5 bases each). The germline V and J ends were trimmed by 4 bases and 5 bases, with 15 bases remaining between them. The germline CDR1 and CDR2 sequences are KGHSH and LQKENI. The CDR3 spans 15 residues. In DNA, the CDR3 is TGTGCCAGCTCACTAACAGGAGTGCGGGACAATGAGCAGTTCTTC. Residues: CASSLTGVRDNEQFF.

The CDR3: CASSLGLAGSPSSYNEQFF. The CDR3 DNA reads TGTGCCAGCAGCCTAGGACTAGCGGGATCTCCCTCCTCCTACAATGAGCAGTTCTTC. The chain uses TRBV5-8 and TRBJ2-1, with 12 nucleotides matching TRBD2. V lost 4 bases, J lost 0 bases, and 11 bases stayed unmatched. This CDR3 comprises 19 residues. CDR1 SGHTS and CDR2 YDEGEE come from the germline V gene.

This clonotype came up many times. The chain recombines TRBV5-1 with TRBJ2-7; no definite D call. Germline assignment: CDR1 SGHRS and CDR2 YFSETQ. The CDR3 contains 12 residues. Deletions cut 0 bases from V and 7 bases from J, with 8 bases between. The DNA for the CDR3 is TGCGCCAGCAGCTTGGTTTTTGGAGAGCAGTACTTC. This codes for CASSLVFGEQYF.